This record concerns one T cell receptor beta chain sequence. Its antigen is currently unknown. The record originates from a study of cytomegalovirus exposure and HLA in healthy donors. Study results and limitations: Analysis was performed later, and it showed HLA-associated TCR beta chains to be more clonally expanded than equally common others. A later analysis reportedly identified an Asian-associated ancestry cluster as carrying fewer N-insertions than the approximately 710-donor mean.

Trimming shortened V by 6 bases and J by 3 bases, and 15 bases separated the two germline ends. Looked up from germline, CDR1 is MDHEN and CDR2 is SYDVKM. This CDR3 spans 15 amino acids. Use of 60 Vbeta and 13 Jbeta primers characterized the PCR. Only in-frame clones appear in the TCRdb table, and some are missing; sequencing was by immunoSEQ multiplex PCR. The table records some 150,000 clones, roughly 80% of them present only once. The material sequenced was PBMCs. The clonotype comes from a female donor in good health and CMV-seronegative. The rearrangement uses TRBV28 and TRBJ1-5; TRBD1 is a possible D gene (6 bases). The CDR3 sequence is CASRGRQVYNQPQHF. The DNA for the CDR3 is TGTGCCAGCAGGGGTAGACAGGTATACAATCAGCCCCAGCATTTT.